This T cell receptor beta chain is drawn from a study of early T cells in non-severe SARS-CoV-2 infection. Turning to the study itself: The authors sequenced bulk RNA from unsorted whole blood, leaving chains unpaired. Study-level findings and limits: Private and CD4 specificities were missed by VDJdb matching, which favored anti-spike CD8 responses.

Many counts were recorded for this clonotype. Antigen specificity is unknown. Researchers attached unique molecular identifiers to individual cDNA molecules. TCRdb reprocessed the 5' RACE reads with MiXCR, giving one entry per CDR3 protein. In the table there are tens of thousands of distinct CDR3 sequences, roughly 7.7% of which are singletons. J lost 1 base, V lost 6 bases, and 2 bases had no gene match. Germline assignment: CDR1 SGHTA and CDR2 FQGNSA. This CDR3 spans 15 amino acids. Sequenced sample: whole blood. This TCR derives from an adult who was a healthcare worker with PCR-confirmed SARS-CoV-2 infection or an uninfected control (not recorded which). The rearrangement links TRBV7-2 to TRBJ2-2; 10 bases are shared with TRBD2. The CDR3 spells CASRRTSGNTGELFF. For the CDR3, the DNA is TGTGCCAGCAGGAGGACTAGCGGGAACACCGGGGAGCTGTTTTTT.